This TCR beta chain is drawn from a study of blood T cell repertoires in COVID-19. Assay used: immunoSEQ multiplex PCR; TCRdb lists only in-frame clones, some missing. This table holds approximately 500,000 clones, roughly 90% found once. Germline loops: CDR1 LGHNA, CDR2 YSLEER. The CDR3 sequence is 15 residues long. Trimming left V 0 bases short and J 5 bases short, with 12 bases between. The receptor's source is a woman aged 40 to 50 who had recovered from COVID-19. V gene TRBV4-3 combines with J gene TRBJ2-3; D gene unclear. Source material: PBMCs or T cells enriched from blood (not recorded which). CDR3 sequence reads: CASSQDSAAGDTQYF. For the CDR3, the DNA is TGCGCCAGCAGCCAAGATTCCGCAGCAGGAGATACGCAGTATTTT.